The 23 T cell receptor beta chains below come from one sample, sequenced in a study of T cells expressing NK-cell markers. TCRdb re-analyzed the 5' RACE reads; it lists each CDR3 protein once, without DNA. Its table lists 200,000 to 300,000 distinct CDR3 sequences. The sequenced sample was blood T cells: a sorted CD56 or NKG2C T cell subset, CD4+ or CD8+ T cells, or bulk PBMC T cells (not recorded which). The source is a man aged 18 to 29 in good health.

CDR3 sequence: CSARDTETSGNTIYF. V gene TRBV20-1 combines with J gene TRBJ1-3. Per germline, CDR1 DFQATT and CDR2 SNEGSKA (reference sequence). This CDR3 spans 15 amino acids.

The chain couples TRBV5-4 to TRBJ1-6. The CDR3 sequence is 15 residues long. Germline V gene sequence: CDR1 SGHNT, CDR2 YYREEE (reference sequence). CDR3 region: CASSPGGTEISPLHF.

The chain combines TRBV13 with TRBJ2-4. The CDR3 runs to 13 residues. Germline V gene lookup returns CDR1 PRHDT and CDR2 FYEKMQ (reference sequence). The CDR3 sequence is CASSSPSQNIQYF.

V gene TRBV3-1 combines with J gene TRBJ1-2; the TCRdb call, TRBD1, lacks DNA for checking. This CDR3 is built from 16 residues. CDR1 is LGHDT and CDR2 is YNNKEL in the germline V gene (reference sequence). This chain's CDR3 is CASSPNPTAVLYGYTF. Filled out from reference TRBV3-1 and TRBJ1-2, the complete variable domain reads DTAVSQTPKYLVTQMGNDKSIKCEQNLGHDTMYWYKQDSKKFLKIMFSYNNKELIINETVPNRFSPKSPDKAHLNLHINSLELGDSAVYFCASSPNPTAVLYGYTFGSGTRLTVV.

This chain uses TRBV7-2 with TRBJ2-5; TCRdb outputs TRBD2, but without DNA this stays unchecked. From germline, CDR1 is SGHTA and CDR2 FQGNSA. This CDR3 is 14 amino acids long. This chain's CDR3 is CASSSAGRGETQYF.

The chain has TRBV12-3 or TRBV12-4 and TRBJ1-2. There are 15 residues in the CDR3. This CDR3 reads CASSPAHHKNYGYTF.

This chain's CDR3 is CASSTRLSNSPLHF. The chain couples TRBV27 to TRBJ1-6. Per the germline V gene, CDR1 is MNHEY and CDR2 is SMNVEV (reference sequence). The CDR3 covers 14 residues.

The rearrangement joins TRBV28 to TRBJ2-5. There are 12 residues in the CDR3. Germline V lookup: CDR1 MDHEN, CDR2 SYDVKM. The chain's CDR3 is CASKKIQETQYF. The full variable domain, in which reference TRBV28 and TRBJ2-5 provide the parts outside the CDR3, is DVKVTQSSRYLVKRTGEKVFLECVQDMDHENMFWYRQDPGLGLRLIYFSYDVKMKEKGDIPEGYSVSREKKERFSLILESASTNQTSMYLCASKKIQETQYFGPGTRLLVL.

This rearrangement joins TRBV7-2 to TRBJ2-7; lacking DNA, the TRBD1 call made by TCRdb goes unchecked. CDR1 SGHTA and CDR2 FQGNSA come from the germline V gene. The CDR3 spans 15 residues. This CDR3 reads CASSKTGGETYEQYF.

The chain employs TRBV10-3 and TRBJ2-5; the D call of TRBD2 rests on TCRdb alone, since no DNA is present to check it. The CDR3 has 15 amino acids. Per the germline V gene, CDR1 is ENHRY and CDR2 is SYGVKD. CDR3 residues: CAISTPSGRQETQYF.

The CDR3 here is CASSGGLAGKYNEQFF. V and J are TRBV6-1 and TRBJ2-1; the TCRdb D gene call, TRBD2, has no DNA to confirm it. Per germline, CDR1 MNHNS and CDR2 SASEGT. This CDR3 is 16 amino acids long.

The J gene is TRBJ2-2, the V gene TRBV20-1. The CDR3 consists of 13 residues. Germline CDR1 DFQATT, CDR2 SNEGSKA (reference sequence). The CDR3 loop reads CSAETVNTGELFF.

This chain connects TRBV20-1 to TRBJ2-7; no DNA is available, so the TRBD1 call from TCRdb remains unchecked. This CDR3 has 15 residues. CDR1 DFQATT and CDR2 SNEGSKA come from the germline V gene (reference sequence). This chain's CDR3 is CSARKAARGPYEQYF.

The V gene is TRBV10-3, the J gene TRBJ2-1. The CDR3 totals 14 residues. CDR1 is ENHRY, CDR2 SYGVKD, per germline. CDR3 amino acids: CAIRLDSSYNEQFF.

This chain connects TRBV29-1 to TRBJ2-2. In germline, CDR1 is SQVTM, CDR2 ANQGSEA. The CDR3 is 12 residues long. This CDR3 reads CTATVFTGELFF.

This chain uses TRBV19 with TRBJ1-5; TCRdb outputs TRBD1, but without DNA this stays unchecked. CDR1 is LNHDA and CDR2 is SQIVND in the germline V gene (reference sequence). The CDR3 has 15 residues. The CDR3 is CASSSNGAGGQPQHF.

This chain links TRBV10-3 with TRBJ2-7. CDR3 size: 11 residues. The germline V gene has CDR1 ENHRY and CDR2 SYGVKD. CDR3 protein: CAISDTYEQYF.

V is TRBV12-3 or TRBV12-4 and J is TRBJ2-5; TCRdb names TRBD2, which stays unverified in the absence of DNA. This CDR3 spans 15 amino acids. CDR3 sequence: CASSLSGRAQETQYF.

This chain joins TRBV10-1 and TRBJ2-3; TCRdb proposes TRBD1, but this gene call is untestable without DNA. The CDR3 runs 14 residues. The germline CDR1 and CDR2 sequences are WNHNN and SYGVQD (reference sequence). CDR3 in amino acids: CASRPQGSTDTQYF.

V and J are TRBV27 and TRBJ2-3; TCRdb returns TRBD2, unconfirmable since there is no DNA. The CDR3 spans 15 residues. Germline V gives CDR1 MNHEY, CDR2 SMNVEV (reference sequence). The CDR3 loop is CASSLSSGSLGTQYF.

The J gene is TRBJ1-1, the V gene TRBV5-1; TCRdb reports TRBD1, a call that lacks DNA to check it against. The CDR3 consists of 12 residues. CDR1 is SGHRS, CDR2 YFSETQ, per germline. The CDR3 protein is CASSGGQAEAFF.

The V call is TRBV5-1, the J call TRBJ2-5; TCRdb's D call, TRBD2, is unchecked because there is no DNA. The CDR3 sequence is 16 residues long. Germline CDR1 SGHRS, CDR2 YFSETQ. The CDR3 reads CASSPGLAVTQETQYF.

The chain combines TRBV20-1 with TRBJ1-1. The CDR3 sequence is 17 residues long. The germline V gene has CDR1 DFQATT and CDR2 SNEGSKA (reference sequence). CDR3 in amino acids: CSARDRVVGIDGTEAFF.